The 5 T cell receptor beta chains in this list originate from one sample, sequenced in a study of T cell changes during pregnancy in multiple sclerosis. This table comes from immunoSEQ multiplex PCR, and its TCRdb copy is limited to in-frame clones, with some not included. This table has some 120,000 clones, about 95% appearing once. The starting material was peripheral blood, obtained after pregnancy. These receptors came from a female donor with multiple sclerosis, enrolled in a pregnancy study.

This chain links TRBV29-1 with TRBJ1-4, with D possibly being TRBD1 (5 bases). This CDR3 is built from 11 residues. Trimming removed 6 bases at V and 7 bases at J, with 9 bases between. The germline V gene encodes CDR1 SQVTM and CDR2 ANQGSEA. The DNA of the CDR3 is TGCAGCGTAGGACAAGGTGAAAAACTGTTTTTT. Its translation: CSVGQGEKLFF.

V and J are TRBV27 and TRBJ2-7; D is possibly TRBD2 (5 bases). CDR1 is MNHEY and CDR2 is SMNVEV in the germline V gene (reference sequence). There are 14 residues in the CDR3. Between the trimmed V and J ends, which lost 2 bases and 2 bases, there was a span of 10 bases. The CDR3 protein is CASSLGPSPYEQYF. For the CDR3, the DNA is TGTGCCAGCAGTTTAGGCCCTAGCCCCTACGAGCAGTACTTC.

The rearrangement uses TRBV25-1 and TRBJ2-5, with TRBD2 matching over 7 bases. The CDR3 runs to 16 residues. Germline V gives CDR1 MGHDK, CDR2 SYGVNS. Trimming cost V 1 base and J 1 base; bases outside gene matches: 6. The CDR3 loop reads CASSESGGVIQETQYF. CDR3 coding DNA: TGTGCCAGCAGTGAATCGGGGGGAGTCATCCAAGAGACCCAGTACTTC.

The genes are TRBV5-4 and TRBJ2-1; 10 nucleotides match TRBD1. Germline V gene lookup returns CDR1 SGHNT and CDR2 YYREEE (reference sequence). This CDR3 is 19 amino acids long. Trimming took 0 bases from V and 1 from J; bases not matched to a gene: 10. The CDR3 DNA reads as TGTGCCAGCAGCTTGGCGCCGACAGGGGGCGTGAGTTCCTACAATGAGCAGTTCTTC. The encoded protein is CASSLAPTGGVSSYNEQFF.

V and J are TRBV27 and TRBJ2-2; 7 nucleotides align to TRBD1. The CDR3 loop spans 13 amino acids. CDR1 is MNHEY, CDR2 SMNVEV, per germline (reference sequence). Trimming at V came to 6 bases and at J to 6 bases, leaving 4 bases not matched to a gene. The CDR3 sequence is CASSQTGSGELFF. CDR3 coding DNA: TGTGCCAGCAGCCAGACAGGGTCCGGGGAGCTGTTTTTT.